This T cell receptor (beta chain) was obtained from a study of post-analysis software for immune sequencing data. Study observations and caveats: Compared with controls, patients had more of about 5 TRBV segments, including TRBV5-6, TRBV5-1 and TRBV20-1. F measure showed strong co-clustering of same-batch samples.

Germline V gives CDR1 LGHNA, CDR2 YNFKEQ. CDR3 length: 14 residues. The germline V and J ends were trimmed by 2 bases and 6 bases, with 10 bases remaining between them. For this clonotype: The antigen remains undetermined.

The TCR beta cDNA libraries contained unique molecular identifiers. Via MiXCR, TCRdb re-called the PCR reads, giving one row per CDR3 protein. Of around 440,000 distinct CDR3 sequences listed, 40% to 55% are singletons. The sequence was collected from a girl between 10 and 17 years old with multiple sclerosis. The specimen was blood. The genes are TRBV4-2 and TRBJ1-4; TRBD1 is a possible D gene (6 bases). The CDR3 region is CASSQRGADEKLFF. CDR3 DNA: TGTGCCAGCAGCCAACGGGGGGCGGATGAAAAACTGTTTTTT.